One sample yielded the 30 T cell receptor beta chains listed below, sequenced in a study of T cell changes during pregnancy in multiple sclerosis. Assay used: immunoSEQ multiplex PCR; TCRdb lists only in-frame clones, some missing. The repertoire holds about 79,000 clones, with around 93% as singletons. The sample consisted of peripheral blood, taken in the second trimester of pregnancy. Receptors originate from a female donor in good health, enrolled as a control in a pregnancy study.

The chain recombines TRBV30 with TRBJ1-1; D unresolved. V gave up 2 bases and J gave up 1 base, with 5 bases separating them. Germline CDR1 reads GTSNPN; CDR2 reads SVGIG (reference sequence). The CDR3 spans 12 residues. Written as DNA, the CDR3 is TGTGCCTGGAGTCATTGGAACACTGAAGCTTTCTTT. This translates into CAWSHWNTEAFF.

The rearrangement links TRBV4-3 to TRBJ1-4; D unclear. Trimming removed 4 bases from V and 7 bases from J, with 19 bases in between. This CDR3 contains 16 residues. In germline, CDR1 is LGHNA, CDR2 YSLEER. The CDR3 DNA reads TGCGCCAGCAGCCCCTCACATGGTTACGCTCTTGAAAAACTGTTTTTT. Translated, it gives CASSPSHGYALEKLFF.

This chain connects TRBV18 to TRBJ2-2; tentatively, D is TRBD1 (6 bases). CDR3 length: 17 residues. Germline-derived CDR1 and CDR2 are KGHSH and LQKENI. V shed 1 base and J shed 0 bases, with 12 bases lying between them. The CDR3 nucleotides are TGTGCCAGCTCACCACGGGCACAGGGTCCGAACACCGGGGAGCTGTTTTTT. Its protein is CASSPRAQGPNTGELFF.

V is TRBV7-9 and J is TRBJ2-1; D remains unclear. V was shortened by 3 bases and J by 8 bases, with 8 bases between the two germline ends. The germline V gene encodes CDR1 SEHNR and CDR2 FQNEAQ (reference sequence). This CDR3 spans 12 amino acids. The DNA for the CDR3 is TGTGCCAGCAGCTTGAGTGTCGATGAGCAGTTCTTC. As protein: CASSLSVDEQFF. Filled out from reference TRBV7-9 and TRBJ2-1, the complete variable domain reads DTGVSQNPRHKITKRGQNVTFRCDPISEHNRLYWYRQTLGQGPEFLTYFQNEAQLEKSRLLSDRFSAERPKGSFSTLEIQRTEQGDSAMYLCASSLSVDEQFFGPGTRLTVL.

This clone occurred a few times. The CDR3 sequence: CASSFMTTHGLVRTEAFF. CDR3 sequence (DNA): TGTGCCAGCAGCTTTATGACGACTCATGGACTGGTTCGTACTGAAGCTTTCTTT. The chain couples TRBV5-6 to TRBJ1-1, with unresolved D. Trimming shortened V by 2 bases and J by 5 bases, and 25 bases separated the two germline ends. CDR1 is SGHDT, CDR2 YYEEEE, per germline. The CDR3 has 18 amino acids.

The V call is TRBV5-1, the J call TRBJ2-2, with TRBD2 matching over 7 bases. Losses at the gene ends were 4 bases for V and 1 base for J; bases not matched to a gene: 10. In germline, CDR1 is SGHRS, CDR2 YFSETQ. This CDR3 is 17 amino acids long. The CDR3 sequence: CASSPGGGAQNTGELFF. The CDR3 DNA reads TGCGCCAGCAGCCCGGGGGGAGGGGCCCAGAACACCGGGGAGCTGTTTTTT.

This CDR3 is CASRLRGNTEAFF. The DNA for the CDR3 is TGTGCCAGCAGGCTCCGGGGGAACACTGAAGCTTTCTTT. The chain couples TRBV7-3 to TRBJ1-1; D call uncertain. The germline V gene has CDR1 SGHTA and CDR2 FQGTGA. V was cut by 6 bases and J by 1 base, with 9 bases left in between. The length of the CDR3 is 13 residues.

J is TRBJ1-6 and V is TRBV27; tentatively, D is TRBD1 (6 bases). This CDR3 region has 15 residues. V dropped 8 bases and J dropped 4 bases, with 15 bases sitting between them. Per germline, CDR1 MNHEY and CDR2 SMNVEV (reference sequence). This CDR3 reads CASLPWDTYNSPLHF. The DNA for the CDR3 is TGTGCCAGCCTCCCCTGGGACACATATAATTCACCCCTCCACTTT.

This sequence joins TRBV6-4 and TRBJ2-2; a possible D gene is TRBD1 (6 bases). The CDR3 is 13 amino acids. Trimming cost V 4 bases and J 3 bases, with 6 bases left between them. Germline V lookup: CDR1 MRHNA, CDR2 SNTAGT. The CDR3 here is CASSAGDTGELFF. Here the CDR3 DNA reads TGTGCCAGCAGTGCAGGGGACACCGGGGAGCTGTTTTTT.

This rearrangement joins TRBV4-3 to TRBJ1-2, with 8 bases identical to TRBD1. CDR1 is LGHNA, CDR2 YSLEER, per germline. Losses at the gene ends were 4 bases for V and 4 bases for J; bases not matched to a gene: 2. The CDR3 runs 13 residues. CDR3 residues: CASSLQGGYGYTF. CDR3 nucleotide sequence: TGCGCCAGCAGCCTACAGGGGGGCTATGGCTACACCTTC.

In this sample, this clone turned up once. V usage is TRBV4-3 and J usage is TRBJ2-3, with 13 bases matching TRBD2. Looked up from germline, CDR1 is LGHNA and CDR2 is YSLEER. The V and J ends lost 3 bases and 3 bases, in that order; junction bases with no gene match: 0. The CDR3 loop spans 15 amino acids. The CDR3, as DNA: TGCGCCAGCAGCCAGACTAGCGGGGGGACAGATACGCAGTATTTT. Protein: CASSQTSGGTDTQYF.

This CDR3 is CASSFRGSYEQYF. In nucleotides, the CDR3 is TGTGCCAGCAGCTTCAGAGGGAGTTACGAGCAGTACTTC. The chain employs TRBV5-6 and TRBJ2-7, with D possibly being TRBD2 (5 bases). This CDR3 region has 13 residues. In germline, CDR1 is SGHDT, CDR2 YYEEEE. The V and J ends lost 2 bases and 4 bases respectively, with 10 bases between them.

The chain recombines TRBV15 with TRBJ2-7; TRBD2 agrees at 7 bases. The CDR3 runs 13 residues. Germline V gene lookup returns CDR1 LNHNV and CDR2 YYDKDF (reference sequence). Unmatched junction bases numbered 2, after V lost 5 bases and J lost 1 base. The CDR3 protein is CATSAGGSYEQYF. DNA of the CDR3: TGTGCCACCAGCGCCGGGGGGTCCTACGAGCAGTACTTC.

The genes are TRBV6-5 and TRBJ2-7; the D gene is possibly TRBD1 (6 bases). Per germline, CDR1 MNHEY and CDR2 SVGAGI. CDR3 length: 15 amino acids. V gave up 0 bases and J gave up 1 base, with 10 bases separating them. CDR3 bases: TGTGCCAGCAGTTACTCGATGGGACAATCCTACGAGCAGTACTTC. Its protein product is CASSYSMGQSYEQYF.

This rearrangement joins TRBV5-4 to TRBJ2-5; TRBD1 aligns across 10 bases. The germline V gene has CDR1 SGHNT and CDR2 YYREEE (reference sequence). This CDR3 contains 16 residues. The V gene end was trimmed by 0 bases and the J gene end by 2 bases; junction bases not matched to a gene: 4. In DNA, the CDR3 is TGTGCCAGCAGCTTGGGTCCGGGACAGGGGCAAGAGACCCAGTACTTC. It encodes CASSLGPGQGQETQYF.

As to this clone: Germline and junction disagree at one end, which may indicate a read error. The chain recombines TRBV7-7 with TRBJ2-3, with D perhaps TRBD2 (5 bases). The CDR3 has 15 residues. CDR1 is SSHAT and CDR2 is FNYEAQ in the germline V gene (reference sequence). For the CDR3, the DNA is TGTGCTAGCAGCTTTAAAGCGGTAGAAACAGATACGCAGTATTTT. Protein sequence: CASSFKAVETDTQYF.

In DNA form, the CDR3 reads TGTGCCAGCAGCTTGGTGACAGGGCCTACCGGGGAGCTGTTTTTT. Translated, it gives CASSLVTGPTGELFF. The chain employs TRBV7-3 and TRBJ2-2, with TRBD1 matching 7 bases. V was pared by 3 bases and J by 5 bases, with 6 bases of the junction left unmatched. From germline, CDR1 is SGHTA and CDR2 FQGTGA. The CDR3 has 15 residues.

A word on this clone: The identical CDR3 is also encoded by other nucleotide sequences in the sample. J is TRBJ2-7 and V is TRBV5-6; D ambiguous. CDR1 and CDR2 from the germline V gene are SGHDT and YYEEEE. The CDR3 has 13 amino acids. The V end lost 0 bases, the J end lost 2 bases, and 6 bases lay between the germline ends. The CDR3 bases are TGTGCCAGCAGCTTGGGACGGGCCTACGAGCAGTACTTC. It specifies CASSLGRAYEQYF.

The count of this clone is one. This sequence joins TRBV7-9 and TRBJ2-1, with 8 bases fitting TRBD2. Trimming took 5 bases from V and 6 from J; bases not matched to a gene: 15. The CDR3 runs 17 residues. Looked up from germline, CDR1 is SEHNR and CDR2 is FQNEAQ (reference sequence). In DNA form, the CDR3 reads TGTGCCAGCAGCCCCCCGGCGGGGGGAAGTAAGGGCAATGAGCAGTTCTTC. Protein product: CASSPPAGGSKGNEQFF.

CDR3 bases: TGTGCCAGCAGTTTTAGGGGGCCTGGAAACACCATATATTTT. Protein product: CASSFRGPGNTIYF. The V call is TRBV27, the J call TRBJ1-3, with 7 nucleotides matching TRBD1. There are 14 residues in the CDR3. CDR1 is MNHEY and CDR2 is SMNVEV in the germline V gene (reference sequence). J lost 2 bases, V lost 3 bases, and 1 base had no gene match.

CDR3 residues: CASSPKTGASSYNEQFF. CDR3 nucleotide sequence: TGCGCCAGCAGCCCCAAGACAGGGGCCAGCTCCTACAATGAGCAGTTCTTC. The gene calls are TRBV4-3 and TRBJ2-1, with 8 bases that match TRBD1. Per the germline V gene, CDR1 is LGHNA and CDR2 is YSLEER. J gave up 0 bases and V 4 bases, and 8 bases lay outside the gene matches. The CDR3 is made up of 17 amino acids.

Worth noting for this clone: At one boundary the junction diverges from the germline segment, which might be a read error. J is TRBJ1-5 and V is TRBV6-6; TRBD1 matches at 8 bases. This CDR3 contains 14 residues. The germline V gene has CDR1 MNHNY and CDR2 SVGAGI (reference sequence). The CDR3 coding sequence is TGTGCCAGCAGCGCCGGGACAGGCCCTCAGGCCCAGCATTTT. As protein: CASSAGTGPQAQHF.

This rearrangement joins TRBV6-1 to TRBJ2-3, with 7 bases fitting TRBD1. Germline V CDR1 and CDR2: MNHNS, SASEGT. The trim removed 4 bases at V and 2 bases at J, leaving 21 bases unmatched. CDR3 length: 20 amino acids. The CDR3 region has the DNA TGTGCCAGCAGTGGGATGACGAGACAGGGAAGGTTAGGGGACACAGATACGCAGTATTTT. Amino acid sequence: CASSGMTRQGRLGDTDTQYF.

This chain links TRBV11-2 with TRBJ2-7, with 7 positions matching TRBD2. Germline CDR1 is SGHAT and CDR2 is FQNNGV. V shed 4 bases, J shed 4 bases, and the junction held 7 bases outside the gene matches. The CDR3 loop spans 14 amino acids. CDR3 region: CASSYHREAYEQYF. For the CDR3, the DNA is TGTGCCAGCAGCTACCACCGGGAGGCTTACGAGCAGTACTTC.

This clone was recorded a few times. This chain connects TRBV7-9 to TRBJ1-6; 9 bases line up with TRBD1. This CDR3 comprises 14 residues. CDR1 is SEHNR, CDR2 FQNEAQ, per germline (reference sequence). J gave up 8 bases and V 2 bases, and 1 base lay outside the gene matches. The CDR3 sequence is CASSLTGGYSPLHF. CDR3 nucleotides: TGTGCCAGCAGCTTAACAGGGGGCTATTCACCCCTCCACTTT.

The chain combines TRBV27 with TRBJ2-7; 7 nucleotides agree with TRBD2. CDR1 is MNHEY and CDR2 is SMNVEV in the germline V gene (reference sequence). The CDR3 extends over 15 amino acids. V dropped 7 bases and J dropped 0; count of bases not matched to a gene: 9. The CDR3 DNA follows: TGTGCCAGCAAGGGAGGGCTGGGGAGCTCCTACGAGCAGTACTTC. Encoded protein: CASKGGLGSSYEQYF.

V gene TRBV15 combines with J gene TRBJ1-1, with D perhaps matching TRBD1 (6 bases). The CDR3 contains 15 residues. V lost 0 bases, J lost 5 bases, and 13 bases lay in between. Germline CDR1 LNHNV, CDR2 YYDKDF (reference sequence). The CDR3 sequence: CATSRDPAGETEAFF. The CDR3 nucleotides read TGTGCCACCAGCAGAGACCCGGCAGGGGAGACTGAAGCTTTCTTT.

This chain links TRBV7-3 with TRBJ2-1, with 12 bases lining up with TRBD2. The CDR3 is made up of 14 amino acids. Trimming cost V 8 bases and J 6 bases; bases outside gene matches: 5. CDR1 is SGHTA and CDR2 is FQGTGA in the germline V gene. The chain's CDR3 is CASSSGGAVNEQFF. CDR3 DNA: TGTGCCAGCTCTAGCGGGGGGGCCGTCAATGAGCAGTTCTTC.

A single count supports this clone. The CDR3 here is CASSLSTGVGQGFGYTF. As DNA, the CDR3 is TGTGCCAGCAGCTTATCAACCGGTGTGGGACAGGGGTTTGGCTACACCTTC. This chain uses TRBV7-2 with TRBJ1-2; 10 nucleotides align to TRBD1. CDR1 and CDR2 (germline): SGHTA, FQGNSA. Trimming at V came to 2 bases and at J to 7 bases, leaving 13 bases not matched to a gene. This CDR3 has 17 amino acids.

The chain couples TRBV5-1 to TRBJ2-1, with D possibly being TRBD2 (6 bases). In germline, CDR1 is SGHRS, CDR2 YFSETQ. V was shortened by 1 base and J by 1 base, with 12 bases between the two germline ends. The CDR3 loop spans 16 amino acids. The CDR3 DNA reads TGCGCCAGCAGCTTGACTGGCGGGGCGTCCTACAATGAGCAGTTCTTC. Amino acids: CASSLTGGASYNEQFF.